Listed below are T cell receptor beta chains from one sample, sequenced in a study of chemoradiotherapy in HPV16-positive cancers. Profiling relied on immunoSEQ multiplex PCR, and the TCRdb table lists in-frame clones only, not all of them. The table lists 10,000 to 15,000 clones, roughly 70% of them singletons. The sample was acquired from a patient who underwent chemoradiotherapy. Receptors were obtained from a human donor with HPV-associated anogenital cancer. Both conserved end residues are part of each CDR3. The order of the fields is D gene, clone size, J gene, V gene, CDR3 DNA, CDR3 protein. A D gene is named only where the DNA matches it firmly. The size field is filled for only some rows; it gives once, few, many or a size class.

TRBD2 few TRBJ2-7 TRBV7-6 TGTGCCAGCAGCTTAGTAGCGGGAGGGGGAGGGGAGCAGTACTTC CASSLVAGGGGEQYF
. . TRBJ1-2 TRBV2 TGTGCCAGCAGGAACTATGGCTACACCTTC CASRNYGYTF
TRBD1 . TRBJ2-1 TRBV14 TGTGCCAGCAGCCAAGAATGGACAGGCGATGAGCAGTTCTTC CASSQEWTGDEQFF
. few TRBJ1-1 TRBV7-3 TGTGCCAGCAGCTTAACAGTGAACACTGAAGCTTTCTTT CASSLTVNTEAFF
. . TRBJ2-7 TRBV5-1 TGCGCCAGCAGCTTTACCGGGATGAGCTCCTACGAGCAGTACTTC CASSFTGMSSYEQYF
. . TRBJ1-4 TRBV6-1 TGTGCCAGCAGAACAGCGGGGCAGGGTGAAAAACTGTTTTTT CASRTAGQGEKLFF
. . TRBJ1-1 TRBV28 TGTGCCAGCAGTTTAGTGGTGAACACTGAAGCTTTCTTT CASSLVVNTEAFF
. . TRBJ1-1 TRBV4-2 TGTGCCAGCAGCCAAGAATGGGGCGGGACCAAAGTGGGCACTGAAGCTTTCTTT CASSQEWGGTKVGTEAFF
TRBD1 . TRBJ1-1 TRBV2 TGTGCCAGCAGTGGCGGACAGGGGCCCACTGAAGCTTTCTTT CASSGGQGPTEAFF
TRBD1 once TRBJ2-2 TRBV27 TGTGCCAGCAGTTTATCTCGAGGACAGGGTCACGGGGAGCTGTTTTTT CASSLSRGQGHGELFF
. . TRBJ2-2 TRBV9 TGTGCCAGCAGCGTAGGAACAGGGTTAAACACCGGGGAGCTGTTTTTT CASSVGTGLNTGELFF
. . TRBJ1-1 TRBV28 TGTGCCAGTGGTCGGGGCTGGGGCACTGAAGCTTTCTTT CASGRGWGTEAFF
. . TRBJ1-1 TRBV20-1 TGCAGTGTCCTTACGGGTGAAGCTTTCTTT CSVLTGEAFF
. . TRBJ1-5 TRBV5-5 TGTGCCAGCAGCCAATGGACGGATCAGCCCCAGCATTTT CASSQWTDQPQHF
. few TRBJ2-7 TRBV7-2 TGTGCCAGCAGCTTAGGAGCAGGTTCGGGCTACGAGCAGTACTTC CASSLGAGSGYEQYF
. . TRBJ1-1 TRBV29-1 TGCAGCGTTCAAATCCAGGGAGTGGTCGGCACTGAAGCTTTCTTT CSVQIQGVVGTEAFF
TRBD2 few TRBJ2-7 TRBV28 TGTGCCTCCCGGACGGGAGGTGCCTACGAGCAGTACTTC CASRTGGAYEQYF
. few TRBJ2-7 TRBV7-9 TGTGCCAGCAGCTCTAACTCCTACGAGCAGTACTTC CASSSNSYEQYF
TRBD1 . TRBJ2-7 TRBV4-1 TGCGCCAGCAGCCAACCTTCCGGGACAGACTCCTACGAGCAGTACTTC CASSQPSGTDSYEQYF
TRBD1 . TRBJ2-2 TRBV5-4 TGTGCCAGCAGCTTGGCAAGGGGGCTACCGAACACCGGGGAGCTGTTTTTT CASSLARGLPNTGELFF
TRBD2 . TRBJ2-5 TRBV6-1 TGTGCCAGCAGTGAAGTAGCGGGAGGGCAAGAGACCCAGTACTTC CASSEVAGGQETQYF
TRBD1 . TRBJ2-3 TRBV18 TGTGCCAGCTCACGTAGACAGGGGTTGGTAACAGATACGCAGTATTTT CASSRRQGLVTDTQYF
TRBD1 . TRBJ2-3 TRBV19 TGTGCCAGTAGCCAAGACAGGGATCCGCAGTATTTT CASSQDRDPQYF
TRBD1 . TRBJ1-2 TRBV9 TGTGCCAGCAGCCAAGACCCTGGACAGGGTTCCGGCTACACCTTC CASSQDPGQGSGYTF
. . TRBJ2-7 TRBV27 TGTGCCAGCAGTTCCGGACTGGTTAGCTCCTACGAGCAGTACTTC CASSSGLVSSYEQYF
. . TRBJ2-1 TRBV6-4 TGTGCCAGCAGTGACCTGGCTCGAGGCAACAATGAGCAGTTCTTC CASSDLARGNNEQFF
. . TRBJ1-2 TRBV28 TGTGCCAGCAGTCACACAGGGACCTATGGCTACACCTTC CASSHTGTYGYTF
. . TRBJ2-7 TRBV9 TGTGCCAGCAGCCCTATCGTTGAGCCGCAGTACTTC CASSPIVEPQYF
TRBD1 . TRBJ2-7 TRBV7-9 TGTGCCAGCAGCTTCTCCGGGACAGGGCTCTACGAGCAGTACTTC CASSFSGTGLYEQYF
TRBD2 . TRBJ2-7 TRBV7-8 TGTGCCAGCAGCTTAGTTGGGATAGGGACTAGCATAGGCGAGCAGTACTTC CASSLVGIGTSIGEQYF
. . TRBJ1-2 TRBV28 TGTGCCAGCAGCCCCCCTCTAGGGGGTTACTATGGCTACACCTTC CASSPPLGGYYGYTF
. . TRBJ2-7 TRBV6-1 TGTGCCAGCAGTGAAAGGGGCTGGGAGCAGTACTTC CASSERGWEQYF
. . TRBJ1-1 TRBV10-2 TGCGCCAGCACCAAACACGGGGGGACGGGGGTCGGGTTGAACACTGAAGCTTTCTTT CASTKHGGTGVGLNTEAFF
. . TRBJ1-1 TRBV5-5 TGTGCCAGCAGCTTGGGGTCTGGGGGAGAAACGAACACTGAAGCTTTCTTT CASSLGSGGETNTEAFF
. . TRBJ1-3 TRBV5-1 TGCGCCAGCAGCTTGGCGTTGGGAAACTCTGGAAACACCATATATTTT CASSLALGNSGNTIYF
. few TRBJ2-7 TRBV5-4 TGTGCCAGCAGCTCCCTAGGGGAGGTAGGGGAGCAGTACTTC CASSSLGEVGEQYF
TRBD2 . TRBJ2-7 TRBV11-3 TGTGCCAGCAGCTTATCCCCGGGGCTAGCGGGAGGGCCTGTTTGCTACGAGCAGTACTTC CASSLSPGLAGGPVCYEQYF
TRBD2 . TRBJ2-7 TRBV6-1 TGTGCCAGCAGTGATTTAGCGGGACCCTACGAGCAGTACTTC CASSDLAGPYEQYF
. . TRBJ2-3 TRBV5-1 TGCGCCAGCAGTTTAAGCACAGATACGCAGTATTTT CASSLSTDTQYF
TRBD1 . TRBJ1-1 TRBV28 TGTGCCAGCAGTTCCCGGGACAGGGTTACTGAAGCTTTCTTT CASSSRDRVTEAFF
TRBD2 . TRBJ2-2 TRBV2 TGTGCCAGCAGTGAGGCAGCGACTAGCGGGAGCACCGGGGAGCTGTTTTTT CASSEAATSGSTGELFF
TRBD1 . TRBJ1-1 TRBV15 TGTGCCACCAGCAGAGATCTTCTCGGGACAGGGAACACTGAAGCTTTCTTT CATSRDLLGTGNTEAFF
TRBD2 . TRBJ2-7 TRBV5-1 TGCGCCAGCAGCCTAGGGACTAGCCGCCTCCACGAGCAGTACTTC CASSLGTSRLHEQYF
TRBD1 . TRBJ1-1 TRBV6-6 TGTGCCAGCAGTCCGGGACAGGGGGCGCCTACTGAAGCTTTCTTT CASSPGQGAPTEAFF
TRBD1 . TRBJ2-7 TRBV7-9 TGTGCCAGCAGCCCCGAGCAGGGGGCAGGGGAGCAGTACTTC CASSPEQGAGEQYF
TRBD1 . TRBJ1-1 TRBV2 TGTGCCAGCACCAAGGGGGCGGACAGGGATTCTGCTTTCTTT CASTKGADRDSAFF
. . TRBJ1-2 TRBV2 TGTGCCAGCAGTGAGGGACAAAACTATGGCTACACCTTC CASSEGQNYGYTF
TRBD1 . TRBJ2-1 TRBV7-6 TGTGCCAGCAGCCTAACCGGGACAGGGGGCGCGGTTCAAAATGAGCAGTTCTTC CASSLTGTGGAVQNEQFF
TRBD1 large TRBJ2-2 TRBV6-1 TGTGCCAGCAGTGCCGGGACAGGGGACACCGGGGAGCTGTTTTTT CASSAGTGDTGELFF
. few TRBJ2-5 TRBV4-3 TGCGCCAGCAGCCAAGAGGCGTACGAAGAGACCCAGTACTTC CASSQEAYEETQYF
TRBD2 . TRBJ2-7 TRBV28 TGTGCCAGCAGGACTAGCGGGATAGACGAGCAGTACTTC CASRTSGIDEQYF
TRBD2 . TRBJ2-1 TRBV28 TGTGCCAGCAGTTTGCTAGCGGGAGGCAATGAGCAGTTCTTC CASSLLAGGNEQFF
. few TRBJ2-5 TRBV5-8 TGTGCCAGCAGCAGGAACCAAGAGACCCAGTACTTC CASSRNQETQYF